This paragraph reports one T cell receptor beta chain. Antigen specificity is unknown. At one end, the junction sequence differs from germline, possibly due to a read error. This sample stems from a study of blood T cells in healthy people across ages. Study observations and caveats: More naive CD4+ cells and higher diversity marked long-lived donors relative to aged donors.

There were healthy Caucasian individuals from Russia, aged about 6 to 100, serving as donors. Isolation per sample recovered at least 7 million PBMCs. Together with a sample-barcoded 5' primer, a J-beta primer mix was included in a second PCR lasting 7 to 11 cycles. Each TCR beta cDNA got a 12-nucleotide random molecular identifier. TCRdb analysed the 5' RACE reads with MiXCR anew, one entry per CDR3 protein. In the table there are over 1,200,000 distinct CDR3 sequences, 45% to 70% of which are singletons. The length of the CDR3 is 11 residues. Germline V gene sequence: CDR1 MNHNY, CDR2 SVGAGI (reference sequence).

This rearrangement joins TRBV6-6 to TRBJ2-1; D is undetermined. This clonotype was obtained from a man younger than 35 in good health. The sequenced material came from blood. The CDR3 nucleotides read TGTGCCAGCGGTTACTCTAATGAGCAGTTCTTC. Translation: CASGYSNEQFF.